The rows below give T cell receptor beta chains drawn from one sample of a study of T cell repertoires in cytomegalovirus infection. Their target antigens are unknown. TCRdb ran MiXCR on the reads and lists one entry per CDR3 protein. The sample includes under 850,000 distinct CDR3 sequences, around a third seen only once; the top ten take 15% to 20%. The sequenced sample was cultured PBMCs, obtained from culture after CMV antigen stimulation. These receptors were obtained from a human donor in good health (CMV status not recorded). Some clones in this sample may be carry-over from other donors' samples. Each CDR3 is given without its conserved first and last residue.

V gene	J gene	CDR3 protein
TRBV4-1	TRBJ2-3	ASSYPPTAGESTDTQY
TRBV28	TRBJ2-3	ASPPAGVPHTDTQY
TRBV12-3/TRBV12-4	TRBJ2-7	ASTRTGGSYEQY
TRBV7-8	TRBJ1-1	ASSTYSGVTMNTEAF
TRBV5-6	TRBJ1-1	ASRQGVANTEAF
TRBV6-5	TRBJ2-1	ASSRTRGGEQF
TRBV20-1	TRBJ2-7	STRRDPREHEQY
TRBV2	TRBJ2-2	ASSVKGHGELF
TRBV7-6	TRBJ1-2	ASSRIQGPDYGYT
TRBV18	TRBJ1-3	ASSPQQVSGNTIY
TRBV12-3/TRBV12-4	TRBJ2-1	ASRSRGFSYNEQF
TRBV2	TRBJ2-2	ASSGTGELF
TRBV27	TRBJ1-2	ASSSADNYGYT
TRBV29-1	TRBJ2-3	SVPKSGLLITDTQY
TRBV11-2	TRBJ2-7	ASSLDLVAGGEQY
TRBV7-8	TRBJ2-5	ASSPRFKETQY
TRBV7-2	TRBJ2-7	ASSLDPATMGEQY
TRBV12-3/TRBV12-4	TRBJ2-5	ASSRAGGYRETQY
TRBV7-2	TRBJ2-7	ASSQQLSGTGFYEQY
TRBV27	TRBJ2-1	ASSLHSVAGTLRKKDEQF
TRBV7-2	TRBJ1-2	ASSSSTPPRDYGYT
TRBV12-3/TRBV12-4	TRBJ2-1	ASSPVEGHPSNEQF
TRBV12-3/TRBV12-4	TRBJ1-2	ASSFGVQTYGYT
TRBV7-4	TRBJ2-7	ASSKGDSAYEQY
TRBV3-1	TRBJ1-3	ASSQGYFSGNTIY
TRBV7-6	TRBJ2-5	ASSPREDSPETQY
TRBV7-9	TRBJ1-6	ASSLGAGTGNSPLH
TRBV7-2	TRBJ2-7	ASSLEGRISYEQY
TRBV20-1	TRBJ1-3	SARDRRGNTIY
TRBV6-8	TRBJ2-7	ASSDVGGEVYEQY
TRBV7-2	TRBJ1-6	ASSLVGSDSPLH
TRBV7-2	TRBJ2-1	ASSFLAGGPDEQF